Shown below are 32 T cell receptor beta chains from a single sample sequenced in a study of PD-1 blockade in classical Hodgkin lymphoma. Relapses following autologous stem cell transplantation were seen in all patients, with brentuximab vedotin exposure varying. Clones were sequenced by immunoSEQ multiplex PCR, and TCRdb holds only the in-frame ones, with some missing. This table has under 70,000 clones, about 64% appearing once. Source: peripheral blood mononuclear cells (PBMCs), taken before the second cycle of nivolumab. The receptors stem from a human donor with classical Hodgkin lymphoma.

A word on this clone: The conserved closing phenylalanine or tryptophan is absent in this CDR3, likely reflecting a read error. J is TRBJ1-2 and V is TRBV30; D possibly corresponds to TRBD1 (6 bases). The CDR3 covers 12 residues. Germline V CDR1 and CDR2: GTSNPN, SVGIG (reference sequence). V gave up 0 bases and J gave up 7 bases, with 9 bases separating them. CDR3 in DNA: TGTGCCTGGAGTGTGGGGGGCGCTGGCTACACCCTC. As protein: CAWSVGGAGYTL.

As for this clone: Because the CDR3's place on the DNA is in doubt, the DNA is left out and the CDR3 is given as listed by TCRdb. This rearrangement joins TRBV29-1 to TRBJ2-4. Both ends counted, the CDR3 spans 13 residues. CDR1 is SQVTM, CDR2 ANQGSEA, per germline. The CDR3 loop is CSVGTGTSVPLSF.

V and J are TRBV9 and TRBJ1-1, with 12 bases aligning to TRBD1. Trimming at V came to 2 bases and at J to 3 bases, leaving 2 bases not matched to a gene. The CDR3 is 15 residues long. Germline CDR1 is SGDLS and CDR2 is YYNGEE. The CDR3 region is CASSVGQGADTEAFF. Here the CDR3 DNA reads TGTGCCAGCAGCGTGGGACAGGGGGCGGACACTGAAGCTTTCTTT.

The chain links TRBV5-5 to TRBJ1-4, with D tentatively TRBD1 (5 bases). The V and J ends lost 5 bases and 3 bases respectively, with 11 bases between them. The germline CDR1 and CDR2 sequences are SGHKS and YYEKEE (reference sequence). CDR3 length: 14 amino acids. This chain's CDR3 is CASRPGAANEKLFF. In DNA form, the CDR3 reads TGTGCCAGCAGACCCGGGGCGGCTAATGAAAAACTGTTTTTT.

The CDR3 protein is CASSTGQLYQETQYF. The CDR3 coding sequence is TGTGCCAGTAGTACGGGACAGCTGTACCAAGAGACCCAGTACTTC. The chain joins TRBV19 to TRBJ2-5; 7 nucleotides agree with TRBD1. V dropped 4 bases and J dropped 0; count of bases not matched to a gene: 5. The CDR3 sequence is 15 residues long. The germline V gene has CDR1 LNHDA and CDR2 SQIVND (reference sequence). The variable domain in full, with the rest retrieved from reference TRBV19 and TRBJ2-5, is DGGITQSPKYLFRKEGQNVTLSCEQNLNHDAMYWYRQDPGQGLRLIYYSQIVNDFQKGDIAEGYSVSREKKESFPLTVTSAQKNPTAFYLCASSTGQLYQETQYFGPGTRLLVL.

This rearrangement joins TRBV12-5 to TRBJ2-5; TRBD2 matches at 10 bases. The J call may be wrong; the DNA end is better matched by TRBJ2-7. The germline CDR1 and CDR2 sequences are LGHNT and FRNRAP. The CDR3 contains 15 residues. DNA of the CDR3: TGTGCTAGTGGCCCAGGGAGCGGGAGGGCCGGCGAGCAGTACTTC. This gives the protein CASGPGSGRAGEQYF.

V usage is TRBV5-5 and J usage is TRBJ1-4; D unresolved. V lost 4 bases to trimming and J lost 5 bases, with 15 bases between them. The CDR3 covers 15 residues. Germline V gene sequence: CDR1 SGHKS, CDR2 YYEKEE (reference sequence). CDR3 protein: CASSGEAYRNEKLFF. DNA for the CDR3: TGTGCCAGCAGCGGCGAGGCGTATCGGAATGAAAAACTGTTTTTT.

V and J are TRBV6-1 and TRBJ2-7, with 9 positions matching TRBD2. Per germline, CDR1 MNHNS and CDR2 SASEGT. This CDR3 is built from 15 residues. V lost 6 bases to trimming and J lost 4 bases; unmatched junction nucleotides: 10. CDR3 nucleotides: TGTGCCAGCAGCCCCGTTGCTAGCGGGAAATACGAGCAGTACTTC. Translated, it gives CASSPVASGKYEQYF.

This clone was detected once. The gene calls are TRBV28 and TRBJ1-1; 11 nucleotides agree with TRBD1. The ends lost 6 bases at V and 1 base at J; junction bases unmatched: 7. From germline, CDR1 is MDHEN and CDR2 SYDVKM. This CDR3 has 16 residues. The CDR3 DNA is TGTGCCAGCAGGTGGACAGGGGGCGCAAGGAACACTGAAGCTTTCTTT. Translated, it gives CASRWTGGARNTEAFF.

This clone appeared once. The CDR3: CASSPVLTLSTDTQYF. The CDR3 DNA follows: TGTGCCAGCAGTCCAGTTTTAACACTGAGCACAGATACGCAGTATTTT. V is TRBV28 and J is TRBJ2-3; D unresolved. CDR1 and CDR2 (germline): MDHEN, SYDVKM. The CDR3 is 16 residues long. V lost 5 bases to trimming and J lost 0 bases, with 15 bases between them.

This rearrangement joins TRBV25-1 to TRBJ2-3; tentatively, D is TRBD2 (5 bases). Germline CDR1 and CDR2: MGHDK and SYGVNS. The CDR3 is made up of 15 amino acids. V was clipped by 2 bases and J by 1 base, with 10 bases between them. CDR3 coding DNA: TGTGCCAGCAGTGAAGGGAGCTCTGGCACAGATACGCAGTATTTT. Translation gives CASSEGSSGTDTQYF.

J is TRBJ1-3 and V is TRBV30; 7 positions agree with TRBD1. Germline assignment: CDR1 GTSNPN and CDR2 SVGIG (reference sequence). Unmatched junction bases numbered 9, after V lost 3 bases and J lost 1 base. The CDR3 contains 16 residues. CDR3: CAWRDYGDRSGNTIYF. CDR3 in DNA: TGTGCCTGGAGAGATTATGGGGACAGATCTGGAAACACCATATATTTT.

This clone has a handful of counts. The genes are TRBV28 and TRBJ1-3; D remains unclear. The ends were cut back, 6 bases at V and 0 bases at J, with 12 bases in the middle. The CDR3 loop spans 15 amino acids. The germline V gene encodes CDR1 MDHEN and CDR2 SYDVKM. The CDR3, as DNA: TGTGCCAGCAGCCTAACACCGTACTCTGGAAACACCATATATTTT. This codes for CASSLTPYSGNTIYF.

This rearrangement joins TRBV28 to TRBJ2-7; D assignment may be TRBD1 or TRBD2 (5 bases each). V shed 7 bases and J shed 6 bases, with 22 bases lying between them. Germline-derived CDR1 and CDR2 are MDHEN and SYDVKM. This CDR3 has 15 residues. CDR3 protein: CASTPAEDTWGEQYF. The CDR3 DNA is TGTGCCAGCACCCCCGCGGAGGACACATGGGGCGAGCAGTACTTC.

This rearrangement joins TRBV28 to TRBJ2-7; no definite D call. The CDR3 spans 13 residues. Germline V CDR1 and CDR2: MDHEN, SYDVKM. The V gene lost 6 bases and the J gene lost 2 bases, with 11 bases spanning the gap. The CDR3 DNA reads as TGTGCCAGCAGCCGCCTCCCCCCCTACGAGCAGTACTTC. Translating gives CASSRLPPYEQYF.

The V gene is TRBV11-2, the J gene TRBJ2-1; TRBD1 aligns across 7 bases. Germline CDR1 and CDR2: SGHAT and FQNNGV. The CDR3 has 16 residues. V shed 1 base, J shed 3 bases, and the junction held 6 bases outside the gene matches. The CDR3 protein is CASSLVGSGGYNEQFF. The DNA for the CDR3 is TGTGCCAGCAGCTTAGTGGGGTCAGGGGGCTACAATGAGCAGTTCTTC. The whole variable domain, filled in from reference TRBV11-2 and TRBJ2-1, reads EAGVAQSPRYKIIEKRQSVAFWCNPISGHATLYWYQQILGQGPKLLIQFQNNGVVDDSQLPKDRFSAERLKGVDSTLKIQPAKLEDSAVYLCASSLVGSGGYNEQFFGPGTRLTVL.

The J gene is TRBJ2-7, the V gene TRBV18; D is uncertain. Trimming took off 0 bases at V and 1 base at J, with 7 bases between the two ends. This CDR3 region has 14 residues. The germline V gene encodes CDR1 KGHSH and CDR2 LQKENI. DNA of the CDR3: TGTGCCAGCTCACCACCAGGGAAATCCTACGAGCAGTACTTC. It codes for CASSPPGKSYEQYF.

The rearrangement uses TRBV27 and TRBJ2-5; the D call may be TRBD1 or TRBD2 (7 bases each). CDR1 is MNHEY and CDR2 is SMNVEV in the germline V gene (reference sequence). This CDR3 region has 18 residues. Trimming left V 5 bases short and J 4 bases short, with 26 bases between. This chain's CDR3 is CASSPSPRGGAARETQYF. CDR3 DNA: TGTGCCAGCAGTCCATCACCCAGGGGGGGGGCGGCCAGAGAGACCCAGTACTTC.

This clone occurred a few times. The V call is TRBV21-1, the J call TRBJ1-3; the D call TRBD1 from the table was never checked on the DNA. TRBV21-1 is termed a pseudogene. The CDR3 loop spans 12 amino acids. The CDR3 spells CASSHRGETEYF. The DNA of the CDR3 is TGTGCCAGCAGCCACAGGGGAGAGACCGAATATTTT.

In this sample, this clone turned up a few times. The chain links TRBV5-1 to TRBJ1-6; 7 bases match TRBD1. CDR3 size: 17 residues. The junction had 10 bases not matched to a gene; V was cut back by 0 bases and J by 7 bases. Germline V gene lookup returns CDR1 SGHRS and CDR2 YFSETQ. CDR3 coding DNA: TGCGCCAGCAGCTTGGGAAGAGGGGGCGCAGAAAATTCACCCCTCCACTTT. It translates to CASSLGRGGAENSPLHF.

This clone has more than one count but fewer than ten. The chain is built from TRBV9 and TRBJ2-2; 8 nucleotides agree with TRBD1. V gave up 6 bases and J gave up 5 bases; unmatched junction bases: 9. Looked up from germline, CDR1 is SGDLS and CDR2 is YYNGEE. This CDR3 spans 15 amino acids. CDR3 protein: CASNPTGGDTGELFF. The CDR3 DNA follows: TGTGCCAGCAACCCTACAGGGGGTGATACCGGGGAGCTGTTTTTT.

On this clone itself: The junction and the germline gene differ at one end; a read error may be behind it. This sequence joins TRBV6-1 and TRBJ2-7, with D hard to call. This CDR3 region has 12 residues. Germline V gene lookup returns CDR1 MNHNS and CDR2 SASEGT. CDR3 bases: TGCGCCAGCAGCCCTGTCCCCTACGAGCAGTACTTC. It codes for CASSPVPYEQYF.

The CDR3 sequence: CASSGTPDEQFF. In nucleotides, the CDR3 is TGTGCCAGCAGCGGTACCCCCGATGAGCAGTTCTTC. The chain combines TRBV9 with TRBJ2-1; D gene unclear. This CDR3 region has 12 residues. Trimming left V 3 bases short and J 8 bases short, with 9 bases between. Germline values: CDR1 SGDLS, CDR2 YYNGEE.

This clone was seen only a few times. V and J are TRBV6-1 and TRBJ1-1; unclear D gene. Per germline, CDR1 MNHNS and CDR2 SASEGT. The V end was cut by 7 bases, the J end by 1 base, with 7 bases between. This CDR3 spans 12 amino acids. The CDR3 region is CASTEGNTEAFF. CDR3 nucleotide sequence: TGTGCCAGCACAGAGGGGAACACTGAAGCTTTCTTT.

This clone was detected only once. The V call is TRBV25-1, the J call TRBJ2-3, with D unclear. The CDR3 is 13 amino acids. Germline V CDR1 and CDR2: MGHDK, SYGVNS. Trimming pared 2 bases from V and 1 base from J, leaving 4 bases between. DNA of the CDR3: TGTGCCAGCAGTGAAGGGGGCACAGATACGCAGTATTTT. Amino acid sequence: CASSEGGTDTQYF.

V usage is TRBV5-1 and J usage is TRBJ1-1; no clear D gene. There are 12 residues in the CDR3. V lost 6 bases, J lost 4 bases, and 10 bases lay in between. Per the germline V gene, CDR1 is SGHRS and CDR2 is YFSETQ. The CDR3 loop reads CASKEGITEAFF. CDR3 coding DNA: TGCGCCAGCAAAGAGGGAATCACTGAAGCTTTCTTT.

The rearrangement links TRBV4-1 to TRBJ2-7, with TRBD2 identical over 9 bases. V lost 0 bases, J lost 6 bases, and 9 bases stayed unmatched. The CDR3 has 16 amino acids. Germline loops: CDR1 MGHRA, CDR2 YSYEKL. CDR3 coding DNA: TGCGCCAGCAGCCAAGAGAGGGCGGGGGGGCCTCGCGAGCAGTACTTC. Translating it yields CASSQERAGGPREQYF.

DNA of the CDR3: TGTGCCAGTAGTTTGTCCGGCCCCATCTATGGCTACACCTTC. It yields the protein CASSLSGPIYGYTF. V gene TRBV19 combines with J gene TRBJ1-2; D not resolved. This CDR3 is 14 amino acids long. CDR1 and CDR2 from the germline V gene are LNHDA and SQIVND (reference sequence). V lost 5 bases and J 4 bases, leaving 14 bases between the germline ends. The full variable domain, its missing parts supplied by reference TRBV19 and TRBJ1-2, is DGGITQSPKYLFRKEGQNVTLSCEQNLNHDAMYWYRQDPGQGLRLIYYSQIVNDFQKGDIAEGYSVSREKKESFPLTVTSAQKNPTAFYLCASSLSGPIYGYTFGSGTRLTVV.

The V and J genes are TRBV15 and TRBJ2-1; 14 nucleotides match TRBD2. The CDR3 is 18 amino acids. V was clipped by 1 base and J by 8 bases; unmatched bases: 10. Germline CDR1 LNHNV, CDR2 YYDKDF (reference sequence). CDR3 bases: TGTGCCACCAGCAGAGGACTAGCGGGGGGGCGCGAAGTCTATGAGCAGTTCTTC. Translated, it gives CATSRGLAGGREVYEQFF.

The chain joins TRBV5-1 to TRBJ2-2; possibly TRBD2 for D (5 bases). Germline-derived CDR1 and CDR2 are SGHRS and YFSETQ. V lost 3 bases, J lost 5 bases, and 11 bases lay in between. This CDR3 has 14 amino acids. CDR3: CASSSAGRTGELFF. The CDR3 DNA sequence: TGCGCCAGCAGCTCGGCGGGCAGAACCGGGGAGCTGTTTTTT.

V usage is TRBV6-6 and J usage is TRBJ2-3; the D gene is possibly TRBD2 (5 bases). The CDR3 contains 13 residues. V dropped 2 bases and J dropped 5 bases, with 8 bases sitting between them. Germline lookup yields CDR1 MNHNY and CDR2 SVGAGI (reference sequence). CDR3 in DNA: TGTGCCAGCAGTTACCAACTAGAAGATACGCAGTATTTT. This sequence encodes CASSYQLEDTQYF.

This clone was counted a few times. This chain connects TRBV6-6 to TRBJ1-1; D is uncertain. The length of the CDR3 is 11 residues. V lost 7 bases, J lost 2 bases, and 5 bases lay in between. In germline, CDR1 is MNHNY, CDR2 SVGAGI (reference sequence). The CDR3 loop reads CASKGNTEAFF. In DNA, the CDR3 is TGTGCCAGCAAGGGTAACACTGAAGCTTTCTTT.